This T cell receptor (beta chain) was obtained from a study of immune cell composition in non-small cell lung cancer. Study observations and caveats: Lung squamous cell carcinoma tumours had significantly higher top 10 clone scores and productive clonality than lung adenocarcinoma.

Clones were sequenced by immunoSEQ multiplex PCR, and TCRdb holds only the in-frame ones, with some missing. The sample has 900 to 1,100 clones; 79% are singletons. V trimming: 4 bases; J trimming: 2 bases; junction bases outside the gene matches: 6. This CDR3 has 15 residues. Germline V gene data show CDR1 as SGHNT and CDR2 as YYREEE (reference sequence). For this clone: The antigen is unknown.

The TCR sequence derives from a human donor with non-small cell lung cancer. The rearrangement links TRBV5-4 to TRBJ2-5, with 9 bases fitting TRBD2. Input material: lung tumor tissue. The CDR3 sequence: CASSPSGGRQETQYF. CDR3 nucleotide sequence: TGTGCCAGCAGCCCCAGCGGGGGGAGGCAAGAGACCCAGTACTTC.